These 28 T cell receptor beta chains share one sample of origin, sequenced in a study of T cells in Graves' hyperthyroidism and ophthalmopathy. RNA transcripts yielded amplified TCR beta CDR3 regions. The primer set for the first-round RT-PCR of the TCR CDR3 was HTBI. TCRdb re-analysed the multiplex PCR reads in MiXCR, keeping a single row per CDR3 protein. The top ten hold approximately 54% of the sample, which has a few hundred thousand distinct CDR3 sequences, approximately 23% seen once. The source material was blood. Receptor source: a woman aged 65 to 85 with Graves' ophthalmopathy.

The chain has TRBV11-2 and TRBJ2-7; the match to TRBD2 covers 10 bases. Germline CDR1 is SGHAT and CDR2 is FQNNGV. V gave up 2 bases and J gave up 4 bases; unmatched junction bases: 8. CDR3 length: 16 amino acids. The CDR3 DNA follows: TGTGCCAGCAGCTTAAGCCTACTAGCGGGATCATACGAGCAGTACTTC. It codes for CASSLSLLAGSYEQYF.

To note about this clonotype: One base away lies a much larger clone, so this may be a sequencing read error. The chain has TRBV30 and TRBJ2-5; D not certain. CDR1 and CDR2 from the germline V gene are GTSNPN and SVGIG (reference sequence). Trimming pared 5 bases from V and 0 bases from J, leaving 4 bases between. The CDR3 totals 11 residues. Here the CDR3 reads CAWGYQETQYF. The DNA of the CDR3 is TGTGCCTGGGGTTACCAAGAGACCCAGTACTTC.

As DNA, the CDR3 is TGTGCCAGCAGCGTAGAGACAGGGACGGGGATGAACACTGAAGCTTTCTTT. Its protein is CASSVETGTGMNTEAFF. The chain couples TRBV9 to TRBJ1-1, with 7 bases that match TRBD1. The V and J ends lost 0 bases and 0 bases, in that order; junction bases with no gene match: 8. Germline assignment: CDR1 SGDLS and CDR2 YYNGEE. This CDR3 comprises 17 residues.

A remark on this clonotype: Its ends do not fully match the called genes, so a read error is possible. The rearrangement joins TRBV5-1 to TRBJ2-1, with unresolved D. The germline V gene has CDR1 SGHRS and CDR2 YFSETQ. This CDR3 contains 13 residues. The CDR3 DNA reads TGCGCCAGCAAGGAAAGCTCCTGCAATGAGCAGTTCTTC. This encodes CASKESSCNEQFF.

CDR3 DNA: TGTGCCAGCAGCTTCCCCTGGGACTCAGGAAATGAGCAGTTCTTC. This gives the protein CASSFPWDSGNEQFF. The chain links TRBV5-6 to TRBJ2-1, with a possible D match to TRBD2 (6 bases). CDR3 length equals 15 residues. Trimming pared 2 bases from V and 7 bases from J, leaving 16 bases between. Per germline, CDR1 SGHDT and CDR2 YYEEEE.

This clonotype was seen ten or more times. The chain employs TRBV28 and TRBJ1-1; TRBD1 might be the D (6 bases). The germline CDR1 and CDR2 sequences are MDHEN and SYDVKM. V lost 5 bases and J lost 1, with 11 bases in between. The CDR3 sequence is 14 residues long. This CDR3 reads CASSGRRGNTEAFF. The DNA of the CDR3 is TGTGCCAGCAGTGGCCGCAGGGGGAACACTGAAGCTTTCTTT. The complete variable domain, with remaining parts taken from reference TRBV28 and TRBJ1-1, reads DVKVTQSSRYLVKRTGEKVFLECVQDMDHENMFWYRQDPGLGLRLIYFSYDVKMKEKGDIPEGYSVSREKKERFSLILESASTNQTSMYLCASSGRRGNTEAFFGQGTRLTVV.

The V and J genes are TRBV6-5 and TRBJ2-1, with D maybe TRBD1 (6 bases). The V gene lost 2 bases and the J gene lost 4 bases, with 9 bases spanning the gap. Germline values: CDR1 MNHEY, CDR2 SVGAGI. The CDR3 loop spans 14 amino acids. This CDR3 is CASSYRTEYNEQFF. The CDR3 DNA is TGTGCCAGCAGTTACCGGACAGAATACAATGAGCAGTTCTTC.

This clonotype was detected a few times. The chain uses TRBV27 and TRBJ2-2; 10 bases map to TRBD1. Unmatched junction bases numbered 6, after V lost 9 bases and J lost 8 bases. Germline loops: CDR1 MNHEY, CDR2 SMNVEV (reference sequence). This CDR3 spans 13 amino acids. CDR3 in amino acids: CASRQGAPGELFF. The CDR3 DNA reads as TGTGCCAGTAGACAGGGGGCGCCAGGGGAGCTGTTTTTT.

There are a few counts of this clonotype. V gene TRBV12-3 or TRBV12-4 combines with J gene TRBJ2-7; maybe TRBD2 (6 bases). The CDR3 is 15 residues long. The V gene lost 5 bases and the J gene lost 0 bases, with 14 bases spanning the gap. In DNA form, the CDR3 reads TGTGCCAGCAGTAGAAATCGGGAGTACTCCTACGAGCAGTACTTC. Translating it yields CASSRNREYSYEQYF.

The chain joins TRBV19 to TRBJ2-1; D ambiguous. Per germline, CDR1 LNHDA and CDR2 SQIVND (reference sequence). The V end lost 4 bases, the J end lost 5 bases, and 12 bases lay between the germline ends. The CDR3 runs 14 residues. CDR3 DNA: TGTGCCAGTAGTAGGACGTCCCCCGACAATGAGCAGTTCTTC. This codes for CASSRTSPDNEQFF.

The sample holds a few counts of this clonotype. The V gene is TRBV25-1, the J gene TRBJ2-1; 11 bases are a match to TRBD2. There are 16 residues in the CDR3. Trimming removed 4 bases from V and 6 bases from J; junction bases left unmatched: 8. Germline-derived CDR1 and CDR2 are MGHDK and SYGVNS. In DNA form, the CDR3 reads TGTGCCAGCAGTGGCCGTAGCGGGAGGGCGGGCAATGAGCAGTTCTTC. It yields the protein CASSGRSGRAGNEQFF.

Concerning this clonotype: The limits of the CDR3 on the DNA are not certain, so only TCRdb's listed CDR3 is given. The chain combines TRBV5-1 with TRBJ1-4. Termini included, the CDR3 measures 15 amino acids. The germline V gene has CDR1 SGHRS and CDR2 YFSETQ. The chain's CDR3 is CASSLRGNMVKNCFF.

The rearrangement links TRBV10-1 to TRBJ2-5; unclear D gene. Germline-derived CDR1 and CDR2 are WNHNN and SYGVQD (reference sequence). Between the trimmed V and J ends, which lost 2 bases and 5 bases, there was a span of 9 bases. The CDR3 is 13 amino acids. The CDR3 loop reads CASSEVRGETQYF. CDR3 nucleotides: TGCGCCAGCAGTGAGGTTCGTGGGGAGACCCAGTACTTC.

The chain uses TRBV7-9 and TRBJ1-1, with D tentatively TRBD1 (5 bases). Germline V gives CDR1 SEHNR, CDR2 FQNEAQ (reference sequence). Trimming left V 0 bases short and J 8 bases short, with 16 bases between. There are 15 residues in the CDR3. Here the CDR3 reads CASSLALGGTVEAFF. The CDR3 nucleotides read TGTGCCAGCAGCTTAGCGCTAGGTGGGACTGTAGAAGCTTTCTTT.

Many counts were recorded for this clonotype. CDR3: CASSPPTGGDYGYTF. CDR3 bases: TGTGCCAGCTCACCACCCACAGGGGGGGACTATGGCTACACCTTC. The chain recombines TRBV18 with TRBJ1-2; 8 nucleotides agree with TRBD1. V shed 0 bases, J shed 3 bases, and the junction held 3 bases outside the gene matches. From germline, CDR1 is KGHSH and CDR2 LQKENI. CDR3 length: 15 residues.

This clonotype was counted ten times or more. The chain couples TRBV28 to TRBJ2-7, with TRBD2 identical over 7 bases. Germline CDR1 reads MDHEN; CDR2 reads SYDVKM. V lost 3 bases, J lost 2 bases, and 4 bases stayed unmatched. CDR3 length equals 14 residues. The CDR3 protein is CASSLWGGTYEQYF. CDR3 DNA sequence: TGTGCCAGCAGTTTGTGGGGGGGGACCTACGAGCAGTACTTC.

This chain joins TRBV12-3 or TRBV12-4 and TRBJ2-5; TRBD1 aligns across 10 bases. The CDR3 covers 15 residues. Losses at the gene ends were 7 bases for V and 4 bases for J; bases not matched to a gene: 9. CDR3 region: CASIPEGQGGETQYF. CDR3 sequence (DNA): TGTGCCAGCATTCCCGAAGGACAGGGGGGAGAGACCCAGTACTTC.

This clonotype was detected only a few times. This chain connects TRBV19 to TRBJ2-7; D is possibly TRBD1 (8 bases). This CDR3 is 14 amino acids long. Trimming cost V 5 bases and J 7 bases, with 18 bases left between them. Germline values: CDR1 LNHDA, CDR2 SQIVND (reference sequence). The CDR3 region is CASSPYRGGSEQYF. The CDR3 DNA reads TGTGCCAGTAGTCCCTACAGGGGGGGATCGGAGCAGTACTTC. The entire variable domain, with the rest obtained from reference TRBV19 and TRBJ2-7, is as follows: DGGITQSPKYLFRKEGQNVTLSCEQNLNHDAMYWYRQDPGQGLRLIYYSQIVNDFQKGDIAEGYSVSREKKESFPLTVTSAQKNPTAFYLCASSPYRGGSEQYFGPGTRLTVT.

This clonotype turned up a few times. The chain links TRBV6-2 or TRBV6-3 to TRBJ1-1; D not certain. Germline lookup yields CDR1 MNHEY and CDR2 SVGEGT. The CDR3 spans 13 residues. Trimming cost V 0 bases and J 6 bases, with 8 bases left between them. CDR3 protein: CASSYSGWAEAFF. CDR3 nucleotide sequence: TGTGCCAGCAGTTACTCAGGATGGGCTGAAGCTTTCTTT.

V and J are TRBV7-6 and TRBJ2-7; 9 positions agree with TRBD2. The V segment lost 1 base and the J segment 4 bases; nucleotides outside the gene matches: 5. Germline V CDR1 and CDR2: SGHVS, FNYEAQ. CDR3 size: 15 residues. The CDR3 here is CASSLVSGLAYEQYF. CDR3 in DNA: TGTGCCAGCAGCTTAGTCTCGGGACTAGCTTACGAGCAGTACTTC.

The V and J genes are TRBV10-3 and TRBJ2-5; no clear D gene. The V end lost 3 bases, the J end lost 6 bases, and 11 bases lay between the germline ends. The CDR3 has 13 residues. Germline CDR1 and CDR2: ENHRY and SYGVKD. CDR3 DNA sequence: TGTGCCATCAGTGAAGACGGCCTAAAGACCCAGTACTTC. This gives the protein CAISEDGLKTQYF.

This chain links TRBV5-1 with TRBJ2-7; TRBD1 matches at 12 bases. Germline trimming cut 4 bases from V and 2 bases from J; bases unmatched to any gene: 4. This CDR3 has 15 amino acids. Germline V gene data show CDR1 as SGHRS and CDR2 as YFSETQ. This CDR3 reads CASSIGTGGPYEQYF. CDR3 bases: TGCGCCAGCAGCATCGGGACAGGGGGCCCCTACGAGCAGTACTTC.

The table lists this clonotype with a few counts. The V call is TRBV11-1, the J call TRBJ2-1; tentative D call: TRBD2 (6 bases). V gave up 5 bases and J gave up 8 bases, with 16 bases separating them. In germline, CDR1 is SGHAT, CDR2 FQDESV (reference sequence). The CDR3 runs to 14 residues. The CDR3 is CASSRRDSPHEQFF. The CDR3 nucleotides read TGTGCCAGCAGCCGGCGGGACTCCCCACATGAGCAGTTCTTC.

The table lists this clonotype with a few counts. This chain links TRBV11-2 with TRBJ1-1; TRBD1 matches at 7 bases. This CDR3 is built from 15 residues. Germline V gene data show CDR1 as SGHAT and CDR2 as FQNNGV. J was trimmed by 4 bases and V by 5 bases; bases with no gene match: 10. The CDR3 DNA is TGTGCCAGCAGCCAAGCTGACCAGGGGGGCACTGAAGCTTTCTTT. Translation gives CASSQADQGGTEAFF.

A few counts support this clonotype. This chain joins TRBV27 and TRBJ1-1; no reliable D call. The germline V gene has CDR1 MNHEY and CDR2 SMNVEV (reference sequence). V was shortened by 2 bases and J by 1 base, with 8 bases between the two germline ends. The CDR3 is 14 amino acids. The CDR3 spells CASSLDAGNTEAFF. The CDR3, as DNA: TGTGCCAGCAGTTTAGATGCCGGGAACACTGAAGCTTTCTTT.

This clonotype showed up just a few times. The V and J genes are TRBV11-2 and TRBJ2-5; perhaps TRBD1 as D (6 bases). CDR1 and CDR2 (germline): SGHAT, FQNNGV. The CDR3 is 13 residues long. V lost 1 base and J 7 bases, leaving 10 bases between the germline ends. DNA for the CDR3: TGTGCCAGCAGCTTAGGACAGGCGGGGACCCAGTACTTC. Its protein is CASSLGQAGTQYF.

This clonotype was recorded at least ten times. The J gene is TRBJ1-2, the V gene TRBV12-3 or TRBV12-4, with 9 bases aligning to TRBD1. The CDR3 runs 14 residues. V was pared by 6 bases and J by 9 bases, with 11 bases of the junction left unmatched. The CDR3: CASRPPGQGPRYTF. In DNA, the CDR3 is TGTGCCAGCAGGCCACCGGGACAGGGACCCCGCTACACCTTC.

This clonotype has more than one count but fewer than ten. This sequence joins TRBV7-6 and TRBJ1-1; tentatively, D is TRBD1 (6 bases). This CDR3 contains 16 residues. V shed 4 bases and J shed 5 bases, with 20 bases lying between them. Germline-derived CDR1 and CDR2 are SGHVS and FNYEAQ. As DNA, the CDR3 is TGTGCCAGCAGCTCCCCGGGGGGGCGAGGAAGGACTGAAGCTTTCTTT. It yields the protein CASSSPGGRGRTEAFF.